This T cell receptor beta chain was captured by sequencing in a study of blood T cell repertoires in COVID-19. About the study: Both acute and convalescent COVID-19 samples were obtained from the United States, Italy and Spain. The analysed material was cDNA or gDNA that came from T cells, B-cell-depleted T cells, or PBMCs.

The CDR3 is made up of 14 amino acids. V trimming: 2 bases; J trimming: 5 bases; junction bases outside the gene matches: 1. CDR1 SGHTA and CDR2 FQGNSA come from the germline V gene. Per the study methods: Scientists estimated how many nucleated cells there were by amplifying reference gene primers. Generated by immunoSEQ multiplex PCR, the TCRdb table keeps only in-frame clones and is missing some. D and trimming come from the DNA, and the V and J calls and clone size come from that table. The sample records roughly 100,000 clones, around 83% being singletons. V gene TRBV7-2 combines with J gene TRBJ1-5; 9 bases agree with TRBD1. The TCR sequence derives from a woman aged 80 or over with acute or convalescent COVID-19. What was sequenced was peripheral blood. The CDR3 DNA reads TGTGCCAGCAGCTTATGGACAGGGGATCAGCCCCAGCATTTT. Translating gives CASSLWTGDQPQHF.